Each of the 30 T cell receptor beta chains below was sequenced from the same sample in a study of blood T cell repertoires in COVID-19. Only in-frame clones appear in the TCRdb table, and some are missing; sequencing was by immunoSEQ multiplex PCR. The sample has 45,000 to 50,000 clones, 77% seen once. The sample was peripheral blood. The receptors come from a human donor with active or convalescent COVID-19. The donor label of this sample is uncertain.

This clone was recorded only once. Sequence at one end of the junction differs from germline and may be a read error. Here the CDR3 DNA reads TGTGCCAGCAGCCCGACTAGCGGGAGGGTTTCCTTC. Translation gives CASSPTSGRVSF. The gene calls are TRBV3-1 (or the pseudogene TRBV3-2) and TRBJ2-7; 14 positions agree with TRBD2. This CDR3 is built from 12 residues. Germline CDR1 is LGHDT and CDR2 is YNNKEL (reference sequence).

The genes are TRBV6-5 and TRBJ2-2, with TRBD2 identical over 7 bases. The CDR3 extends over 15 amino acids. V gave up 7 bases and J gave up 5 bases; unmatched junction bases: 10. CDR1 is MNHEY, CDR2 SVGAGI, per germline. The CDR3 DNA sequence: TGTGCCAGCACCCAGCGGGACGTAAGAACCGGGGAGCTGTTTTTT. This sequence encodes CASTQRDVRTGELFF.

The CDR3 DNA sequence: TGTGCCAGCAGCCCGTGGGGGGGCCAAGAGACCCAGTACTTC. Translation gives CASSPWGGQETQYF. The V gene is TRBV7-2, the J gene TRBJ2-5; TRBD2 matches 7 bases. The CDR3 is 14 residues long. V was clipped by 5 bases and J by 1 base; unmatched bases: 4. Per the germline V gene, CDR1 is SGHTA and CDR2 is FQGNSA.

The chain is built from TRBV19 and TRBJ1-5; D is unclear. Trimming cost V 0 bases and J 2 bases, with 11 bases left between them. Per the germline V gene, CDR1 is LNHDA and CDR2 is SQIVND (reference sequence). CDR3 size: 16 residues. For the CDR3, the DNA is TGTGCCAGTAGTATAGATCGGGGTAAGGGCAATCAGCCCCAGCATTTT. It is translated as CASSIDRGKGNQPQHF.

This clone was recorded only once. V is TRBV20-1 and J is TRBJ1-2; D is perhaps TRBD1 (6 bases). V gave up 6 bases and J gave up 2 bases, with 13 bases separating them. Germline loops: CDR1 DFQATT, CDR2 SNEGSKA (reference sequence). The CDR3 has 13 amino acids. The CDR3 nucleotides are TGCAGTGCCAGTAGGGGGAAAAACTATGGCTACACCTTC. This sequence encodes CSASRGKNYGYTF.

The chain recombines TRBV6-5 with TRBJ1-5; D might be TRBD1 (5 bases). The CDR3 contains 15 residues. Deletions cut 6 bases from V and 2 bases from J, with 14 bases between. Germline V CDR1 and CDR2: MNHEY, SVGAGI. The CDR3 region is CASRSQGYGNQPQHF. CDR3 nucleotide sequence: TGTGCCAGCAGGTCCCAGGGCTACGGCAATCAGCCCCAGCATTTT.

The chain couples TRBV30 to TRBJ2-2; possible D gene TRBD1, 5 bases. The germline V gene encodes CDR1 GTSNPN and CDR2 SVGIG (reference sequence). Trimming took 4 bases from V and 2 from J, leaving 11 bases between them. There are 14 residues in the CDR3. The CDR3 coding sequence is TGTGCCTGGACGCGGCAGGGTAACACCGGGGAGCTGTTTTTT. This encodes CAWTRQGNTGELFF.

This clone has only a few counts. J is TRBJ1-5 and V is TRBV5-1; unclear D gene. Per the germline V gene, CDR1 is SGHRS and CDR2 is YFSETQ. CDR3 length: 15 amino acids. The V end was cut by 0 bases, the J end by 0 bases, with 7 bases between. The CDR3 bases are TGCGCCAGCAGCTTGGGAGGTTATAGCAATCAGCCCCAGCATTTT. Translation gives CASSLGGYSNQPQHF.

About this clone itself: One end of the junction is discordant with germline, which a read error may explain. The chain has TRBV11-3 and TRBJ2-5; D uncertain. This CDR3 region has 12 residues. CDR1 is SGHNT, CDR2 YENEEA, per germline. The CDR3 DNA follows: TGTGCCAGCAGCTTTTTCGGAGAGGCCCAGTACTTC. Translating it yields CASSFFGEAQYF.

The genes are TRBV3-1 (or the pseudogene TRBV3-2) and TRBJ2-1; possibly TRBD1 for D (5 bases). V lost 0 bases to trimming and J lost 6 bases, with 12 bases between them. The CDR3 is 15 amino acids. Germline CDR1 reads LGHDT; CDR2 reads YNNKEL (reference sequence). The CDR3, as DNA: TGTGCCAGCAGCCAAGAATTAACAGGCAGCAATGAGCAGTTCTTC. Its protein product is CASSQELTGSNEQFF.

This clone was observed a single time. The chain joins TRBV5-1 to TRBJ2-1; weak D call: TRBD2 (5 bases). The CDR3 runs to 16 residues. V dropped 3 bases and J dropped 8 bases, with 21 bases sitting between them. Germline loops: CDR1 SGHRS, CDR2 YFSETQ. Written as DNA, the CDR3 is TGCGCCAGCAGCTCCTCTTGGAGCGCCTTCGGGGATGAGCAGTTCTTC. It codes for CASSSSWSAFGDEQFF. Full variable domain (outside the CDR3, taken from reference TRBV5-1 and TRBJ2-1): KAGVTQTPRYLIKTRGQQVTLSCSPISGHRSVSWYQQTPGQGLQFLFEYFSETQRNKGNFPGRFSGRQFSNSRSEMNVSTLELGDSALYLCASSSSWSAFGDEQFFGPGTRLTVL.

CDR3 sequence: CASSQARGQGSLANYGYTF. Here the CDR3 DNA reads TGTGCCAGCAGCCAAGCTAGAGGACAGGGATCTCTAGCTAACTATGGCTACACCTTC. The rearrangement joins TRBV14 to TRBJ1-2; TRBD1 matches 8 bases. Germline V gene sequence: CDR1 SGHDN, CDR2 FVKESK. The trim removed 1 base at V and 0 bases at J, leaving 13 bases unmatched. The CDR3 sequence is 19 residues long.

The chain links TRBV30 to TRBJ2-6; the D is unclear. Trimming stripped 2 bases from V and 4 bases from J, with 9 bases between. Germline V gene lookup returns CDR1 GTSNPN and CDR2 SVGIG (reference sequence). This CDR3 spans 14 amino acids. CDR3 bases: TGTGCCTGGAGTAAGGTGAGGGGGGCCAACGTCCTGACTTTC. This codes for CAWSKVRGANVLTF. The whole variable domain, remainder taken from reference TRBV30 and TRBJ2-6, is SQTIHQWPATLVQPVGSPLSLECTVEGTSNPNLYWYRQAAGRGLQLLFYSVGIGQISSEVPQNLSASRPQDRQFILSSKKLLLSDSGFYLCAWSKVRGANVLTFGAGSRLTVL.

The V call is TRBV5-1, the J call TRBJ1-5, with D unresolved. The ends were cut back, 1 base at V and 3 bases at J, with 11 bases in the middle. Per germline, CDR1 SGHRS and CDR2 YFSETQ. The CDR3 runs to 15 residues. The DNA for the CDR3 is TGCGCCAGCAGCTTGACGGCGGGCACCAATCAGCCCCAGCATTTT. Protein sequence: CASSLTAGTNQPQHF. Drawing the rest from reference TRBV5-1 and TRBJ1-5, the complete variable domain is KAGVTQTPRYLIKTRGQQVTLSCSPISGHRSVSWYQQTPGQGLQFLFEYFSETQRNKGNFPGRFSGRQFSNSRSEMNVSTLELGDSALYLCASSLTAGTNQPQHFGDGTRLSIL.

The J gene is TRBJ1-1, the V gene TRBV11-3; no firm D call. Trimming cost V 5 bases and J 6 bases, with 19 bases left between them. The length of the CDR3 is 15 residues. The germline CDR1 and CDR2 sequences are SGHNT and YENEEA. CDR3 nucleotides: TGTGCCAGCAGCCCCCCAGAGAGAAGACACCCTGAAGCTTTCTTT. Translated: CASSPPERRHPEAFF.

This clone was counted a single time. The rearrangement links TRBV5-1 to TRBJ1-2; 7 bases are shared with TRBD1. After removal of 4 bases from V and 5 bases from J, the junction contained 14 bases not matched to a gene. The CDR3 has 16 amino acids. Germline V gene sequence: CDR1 SGHRS, CDR2 YFSETQ. CDR3 bases: TGCGCCAGCAGCCTCATCATACCGGACAGGATTTATGGCTACACCTTC. Its translation: CASSLIIPDRIYGYTF.

The gene calls are TRBV7-3 and TRBJ2-1; 9 bases agree with TRBD1. The germline V gene has CDR1 SGHTA and CDR2 FQGTGA. The CDR3 is 14 residues long. Trimming took 2 bases from V and 10 from J; bases not matched to a gene: 6. CDR3 region: CASSLGDRVNEQFF. For the CDR3, the DNA is TGTGCCAGCAGCTTAGGGGACAGGGTCAACGAGCAGTTCTTC.

The V and J genes are TRBV10-1 and TRBJ2-7, with 10 bases fitting TRBD2. V lost 3 bases and J lost 1; bases outside the gene matches: 6. The germline CDR1 and CDR2 sequences are WNHNN and SYGVQD (reference sequence). CDR3 size: 16 residues. CDR3 amino acids: CASSESGLAESYEQYF. For the CDR3, the DNA is TGCGCCAGCAGTGAATCCGGACTAGCGGAGTCCTACGAGCAGTACTTC.

The gene calls are TRBV11-3 and TRBJ2-7; 12 nucleotides agree with TRBD2. The V gene's germline CDR1 is SGHNT and CDR2 YENEEA. Germline trimming cut 0 bases from V and 1 base from J; bases unmatched to any gene: 7. The CDR3 runs to 18 residues. The CDR3 sequence: CASSLEASGRARSYEQYF. The CDR3 coding sequence is TGTGCCAGCAGCTTAGAGGCTAGCGGGAGGGCCCGATCCTACGAGCAGTACTTC.

This clone showed up just a few times. The chain carries TRBV6-1 and TRBJ1-1; maybe TRBD1 (6 bases). The V gene lost 3 bases and the J gene lost 6 bases, with 23 bases spanning the gap. The germline V gene has CDR1 MNHNS and CDR2 SASEGT. There are 17 residues in the CDR3. The CDR3 DNA reads as TGTGCCAGCAGTGAGACCGGACAGAAAGTAGATCTGCCTGAAGCTTTCTTT. Its translation: CASSETGQKVDLPEAFF.

The genes are TRBV4-1 and TRBJ2-7; D is uncertain. Trimming shortened V by 1 base and J by 0 bases, and 7 bases separated the two germline ends. The germline CDR1 and CDR2 sequences are MGHRA and YSYEKL. The CDR3 has 14 amino acids. CDR3 in amino acids: CASSQALSSYEQYF. CDR3 nucleotide sequence: TGCGCCAGCAGCCAAGCCCTTAGCTCCTACGAGCAGTACTTC.

The gene calls are TRBV5-4 and TRBJ1-2, with TRBD1 matching 8 bases. Germline V CDR1 and CDR2: SGHNT, YYREEE (reference sequence). Trimming at V came to 4 bases and at J to 10 bases, leaving 15 bases not matched to a gene. The CDR3 is 15 residues long. The CDR3 DNA reads TGTGCCAGCAGCCTTGGGGGACTGACAGGGGAAGACTACACCTTC. This codes for CASSLGGLTGEDYTF. The full variable domain, its missing parts supplied by reference TRBV5-4 and TRBJ1-2, is ETGVTQSPTHLIKTRGQQVTLRCSSQSGHNTVSWYQQALGQGPQFIFQYYREEENGRGNFPPRFSGLQFPNYSSELNVNALELDDSALYLCASSLGGLTGEDYTFGSGTRLTVV.

In nucleotides, the CDR3 is TGTGCCAGCAGTATCGGTCGGGGGGTTGGGTCGGTTGGCAATCAGCCCCAGCATTTT. Encoded protein: CASSIGRGVGSVGNQPQHF. This chain connects TRBV6-4 to TRBJ1-5; D perhaps matches TRBD1 (5 bases). The ends were cut back, 5 bases at V and 2 bases at J, with 25 bases in the middle. CDR3 length: 19 amino acids. Germline values: CDR1 MRHNA, CDR2 SNTAGT.

This clone was seen only once. The chain has TRBV21-1 and TRBJ2-5; the D call in the table, TRBD1, was not verified against the DNA. TRBV21-1 is reported as a pseudogene. The CDR3 runs to 16 residues. CDR3 residues: CASSKSSKGQGVTQYF. DNA for the CDR3: TGTGCCAGCAGCAAATCTTCGAAGGGGCAGGGGGTGACCCAGTACTTC.

The chain recombines TRBV30 with TRBJ2-4; D may be TRBD1 (6 bases). Between the trimmed V and J ends, which lost 5 bases and 6 bases, there was a span of 11 bases. The CDR3 extends over 12 amino acids. Per the germline V gene, CDR1 is GTSNPN and CDR2 is SVGIG (reference sequence). CDR3 amino acids: CAWEPGANIQYF. DNA of the CDR3: TGTGCCTGGGAACCAGGGGCAAACATTCAGTACTTC.

The rearrangement joins TRBV3-1 (or the pseudogene TRBV3-2) to TRBJ2-7, with a tentative D call TRBD2 (6 bases). The CDR3 has 15 residues. With 3 bases removed from V and 5 bases from J, the gap between germline ends came to 17 bases. Germline CDR1 is LGHDT and CDR2 is YNNKEL (reference sequence). The CDR3 region has the DNA TGTGCCAGCAGCCAGCATTCTAGGCGGGGCGACGAGCAGTACTTC. This gives the protein CASSQHSRRGDEQYF.

The chain links TRBV3-1 (or the pseudogene TRBV3-2) to TRBJ2-4; D is unclear. Germline-derived CDR1 and CDR2 are LGHDT and YNNKEL (reference sequence). Between the trimmed V and J ends, which lost 0 bases and 0 bases, there was a span of 12 bases. This CDR3 region has 17 residues. This chain's CDR3 is CASSQDYSNLAKNIQYF. DNA for the CDR3: TGTGCCAGCAGCCAAGATTACAGCAATCTAGCCAAAAACATTCAGTACTTC.

The CDR3 DNA reads TGTGCCTGGAGTCCGGGTCCGGCGGAAGCTTTCTTT. Translated: CAWSPGPAEAFF. The V call is TRBV30, the J call TRBJ1-1; D remains ambiguous. The germline CDR1 and CDR2 sequences are GTSNPN and SVGIG (reference sequence). The CDR3 has 12 amino acids. Trimming pared 2 bases from V and 8 bases from J, leaving 12 bases between. Full variable domain (missing parts from reference TRBV30 and TRBJ1-1): SQTIHQWPATLVQPVGSPLSLECTVEGTSNPNLYWYRQAAGRGLQLLFYSVGIGQISSEVPQNLSASRPQDRQFILSSKKLLLSDSGFYLCAWSPGPAEAFFGQGTRLTVV.

V is TRBV7-7 and J is TRBJ2-1; D is ambiguous. The CDR3 runs to 16 residues. Per germline, CDR1 SSHAT and CDR2 FNYEAQ (reference sequence). Trimming took off 4 bases at V and 2 bases at J, with 15 bases between the two ends. CDR3 in amino acids: CASSSQTPNTYNEQFF. DNA of the CDR3: TGTGCCAGCAGCTCACAGACACCTAACACCTACAATGAGCAGTTCTTC.

To note about this clone: Other DNA sequences in the sample encode the same CDR3. This chain links TRBV7-3 with TRBJ2-5; 8 bases are a match to TRBD2. Per germline, CDR1 SGHTA and CDR2 FQGTGA. After removal of 5 bases from V and 4 bases from J, the junction contained 6 bases not matched to a gene. The CDR3 covers 14 residues. The CDR3 DNA reads TGTGCCAGCAGCCCTTCGGGGGGGAGAGAGACCCAGTACTTC. Its protein is CASSPSGGRETQYF.